This paragraph covers one TCR beta chain sequence. Its target is not known. The record originates from a study of OX40 agonist ivuxolimab in advanced cancers. Study information: Three patients responded partially, comprising one with hepatocellular carcinoma and two with cutaneous melanoma.

Measured with immunoSEQ multiplex PCR; TCRdb has only the in-frame clones, and not every one. The profile shows about 36,000 clones, 60% to 80% of them singletons. Overall study results and limits: Among some nonresponders, normalized T-cell clonal expansion was also low.

Sequencing was performed on CD4+ or CD8+ T cells sorted from blood, taken in a trial of the OX40 agonist ivuxolimab. The clonotype originates from an adult with an advanced solid tumor such as melanoma, head and neck, liver or kidney cancer.

In nucleotides, the CDR3 is TGTGCCAGCAGTAACTACAATTCACCCCTCCACTTT. Its protein is CASSNYNSPLHF. This chain connects TRBV28 to TRBJ1-6; unclear D gene. Germline V CDR1 and CDR2: MDHEN, SYDVKM. The CDR3 runs to 12 residues. V was cut by 5 bases and J by 7 bases, with 6 bases left in between.